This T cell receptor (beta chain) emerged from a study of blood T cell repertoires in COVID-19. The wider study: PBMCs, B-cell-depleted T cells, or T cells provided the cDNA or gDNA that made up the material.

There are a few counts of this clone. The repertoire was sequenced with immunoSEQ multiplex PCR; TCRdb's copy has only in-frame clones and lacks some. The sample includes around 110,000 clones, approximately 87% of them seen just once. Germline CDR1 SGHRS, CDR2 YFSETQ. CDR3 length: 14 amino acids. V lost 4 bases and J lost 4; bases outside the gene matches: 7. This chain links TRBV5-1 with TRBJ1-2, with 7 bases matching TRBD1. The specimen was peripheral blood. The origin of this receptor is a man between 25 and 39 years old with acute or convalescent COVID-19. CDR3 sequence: CASSPGQVGYGYTF. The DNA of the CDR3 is TGCGCCAGCAGCCCCGGACAGGTGGGCTATGGCTACACCTTC. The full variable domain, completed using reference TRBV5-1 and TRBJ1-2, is KAGVTQTPRYLIKTRGQQVTLSCSPISGHRSVSWYQQTPGQGLQFLFEYFSETQRNKGNFPGRFSGRQFSNSRSEMNVSTLELGDSALYLCASSPGQVGYGYTFGSGTRLTVV.